Listed below are T cell receptor beta chains from one sample, sequenced in a study of T cells after yellow fever vaccination. A single record per CDR3 protein comes from TCRdb applying MiXCR to the 5' RACE reads. This table has about 340,000 distinct CDR3 sequences, around 12% appearing once. The material was CD4+ T cells sorted from PBMCs, obtained 15 days after the yellow fever booster vaccination. These TCRs come from a man younger than 30 who received the YFV17D yellow fever vaccine. Each CDR3 is given without its conserved first and last residue.

v_call,cdr3_length,cdr3_aa
TRBV27,13,ASRAAEEANTEAF
TRBV5-1,11,ASNTANTGELF
TRBV24-1,13,ATSDWTTAQETQY
TRBV12-3/TRBV12-4,12,ASSQTGAQETQY
TRBV5-6,12,ASSLAGLGDTQY
TRBV12-3/TRBV12-4,13,ASSPPDGFLYGYT
TRBV7-6,13,ASSPTRAGANVLT
TRBV5-1,12,ASSVTGGQETQY
TRBV4-1,12,ASSQDADSYGYT
TRBV7-6,14,ASSLAPGGTTDTQY
TRBV5-1,13,ASSLRWRGAYEQY
TRBV3-2,12,ASRCGARSRGYT
TRBV7-7,13,ASRTTRTGTYEQY
TRBV20-1,14,SAVRGSTLASYGYT
TRBV7-9,12,ASSRGGAEQPQH
TRBV7-9,13,ASSLDSRYTGELF
TRBV4-3,10,ASSHHTGDYT
TRBV7-2,11,ASSPGQGQTQY
TRBV29-1,8,SAGQFEAF
TRBV12-3/TRBV12-4,13,ASSFRLGLGTEAF
TRBV11-2,13,ASRQKRGATDTQY
TRBV30,12,AWSAGTAFYEQY
TRBV28,10,ASRGNTDTQY
TRBV10-3,11,AINRDREETQY
TRBV20-1,12,SEFRVGGAPGYT
TRBV20-1,12,SAPTSGGAKTQY
TRBV7-9,12,ASSFTGSNQPQH
TRBV7-3,11,ASSLSLVSEQY
TRBV12-3/TRBV12-4,10,ASSLGQQPQH
TRBV4-3,14,ASSPKPPTFADTQY
TRBV6-5,13,ASSYQGQANTEAF
TRBV3-1,11,ASSQGSGDSQY
TRBV7-2,14,ASSLERGTSTDTQY
TRBV5-5,13,ASILSGTLNYGYT
TRBV6-2/TRBV6-3,11,ASSYSTVNIQY
TRBV7-8,18,ASRLRTGRGLRLDTGELF
TRBV3-1,11,ASSQDRLVELN
TRBV10-3,10,AISGGFYGYT
TRBV7-3,13,ASSLGPARGNEQF
TRBV7-2,12,ASSRTSGKDTQY
TRBV18,16,ASSPILKSGTESYEQY
TRBV9,14,ASSVGQRGAGETQY
TRBV29-1,11,SVATATNEKLF
TRBV4-1,14,ASSQGGLGQTYEQY
TRBV7-2,14,ASSLGGGRFDYGYT